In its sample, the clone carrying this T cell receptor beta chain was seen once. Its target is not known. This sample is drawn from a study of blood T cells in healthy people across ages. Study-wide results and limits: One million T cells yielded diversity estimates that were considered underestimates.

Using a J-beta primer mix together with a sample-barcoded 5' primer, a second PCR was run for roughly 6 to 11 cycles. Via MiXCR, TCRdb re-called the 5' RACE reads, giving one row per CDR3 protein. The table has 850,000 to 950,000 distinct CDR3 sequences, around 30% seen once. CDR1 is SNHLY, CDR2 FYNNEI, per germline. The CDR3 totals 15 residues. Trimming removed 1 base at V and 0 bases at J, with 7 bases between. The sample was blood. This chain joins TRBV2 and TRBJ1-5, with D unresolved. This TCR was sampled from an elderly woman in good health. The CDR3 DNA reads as TGTGCCAGCAGTGAAGACGCAGGTAGCAATCAGCCCCAGCATTTT. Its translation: CASSEDAGSNQPQHF. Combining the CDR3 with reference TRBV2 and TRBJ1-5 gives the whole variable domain EPEVTQTPSHQVTQMGQEVILRCVPISNHLYFYWYRQILGQKVEFLVSFYNNEISEKSEIFDDQFSVERPDGSNFTLKIRSTKLEDSAMYFCASSEDAGSNQPQHFGDGTRLSIL.